The 25 T cell receptor beta chains below were found in one sample sequenced in a study of coeliac disease. Using immunoSEQ multiplex PCR, the repertoire was profiled, and TCRdb retains in-frame clones only, with some absent. The sample lists some 1,200 clones, nearly 55% seen once, with around 45% in the top ten. Sequenced input: intraepithelial lymphocytes from the gut. The receptors here all came from a woman aged 25-40 years without celiac disease.

The V and J genes are TRBV29-1 and TRBJ2-3; 7 bases line up with TRBD1. The CDR3 runs 12 residues. CDR1 and CDR2 from the germline V gene are SQVTM and ANQGSEA. After removal of 6 bases from V and 4 bases from J, the junction contained 4 bases not matched to a gene. CDR3 protein: CSVEGAADTQYF. Written as DNA, the CDR3 is TGCAGCGTCGAGGGGGCCGCAGATACGCAGTATTTT.

A single count supports this clone. J is TRBJ1-2 and V is TRBV10-2, with 8 nucleotides matching TRBD1. V was pared by 7 bases and J by 3 bases, with 7 bases of the junction left unmatched. Per the germline V gene, CDR1 is WSHSY and CDR2 is SAAADI. This CDR3 region has 14 residues. The CDR3 loop is CASKITGGDYGYTF. CDR3 DNA: TGCGCCAGCAAAATTACAGGGGGAGACTATGGCTACACCTTC.

The chain recombines TRBV19 with TRBJ2-2; 9 bases map to TRBD1. The trim removed 7 bases at V and 3 bases at J, leaving 6 bases unmatched. This CDR3 contains 15 residues. In germline, CDR1 is LNHDA, CDR2 SQIVND (reference sequence). CDR3: CASISGQGYTGELFF. The CDR3 DNA sequence: TGTGCCAGTATTTCCGGACAGGGGTACACCGGGGAGCTGTTTTTT.

The chain recombines TRBV6-1 with TRBJ1-5, with D maybe TRBD1 (5 bases). The CDR3 is made up of 14 amino acids. V was pared by 6 bases and J by 6 bases, with 15 bases between. Germline V CDR1 and CDR2: MNHNS, SASEGT. The CDR3 is CASRYTGSAQPQHF. The CDR3 bases are TGTGCCAGCAGATATACAGGTTCGGCTCAGCCCCAGCATTTT.

The rearrangement joins TRBV28 to TRBJ1-5; 8 bases are shared with TRBD1. V was clipped by 8 bases and J by 4 bases; unmatched bases: 7. The CDR3 runs to 14 residues. CDR1 and CDR2 from the germline V gene are MDHEN and SYDVKM. DNA for the CDR3: TGTGCCAGCGGACTAGGGACAGGAAATCAGCCCCAGCATTTT. It yields the protein CASGLGTGNQPQHF.

The chain is built from TRBV19 and TRBJ2-3; 7 bases agree with TRBD1. The germline V gene has CDR1 LNHDA and CDR2 SQIVND (reference sequence). The CDR3 totals 16 residues. V lost 4 bases and J lost 4; bases outside the gene matches: 11. The CDR3 region has the DNA TGTGCCAGTAGTAGCGGACAGGCTAGGGCGGCAGATACGCAGTATTTT. The encoded protein is CASSSGQARAADTQYF.

This clone came up once. The V call is TRBV7-9, the J call TRBJ2-3; TRBD1 matches 12 bases. Germline V gene lookup returns CDR1 SEHNR and CDR2 FQNEAQ (reference sequence). Trimming removed 5 bases from V and 2 bases from J; junction bases left unmatched: 11. The CDR3 sequence is 18 residues long. CDR3 nucleotides: TGTGCCAGCAGCCAAGTAGGGACAGGGGGCATTATCACAGATACGCAGTATTTT. This gives the protein CASSQVGTGGIITDTQYF.

About this clone itself: A much larger clone sits a single nucleotide away, making a read error possible. The chain employs TRBV27 and TRBJ1-6; D unresolved. Germline loops: CDR1 MNHEY, CDR2 SMNVEV (reference sequence). This CDR3 has 13 amino acids. With 5 bases removed from V and 13 bases from J, the gap between germline ends came to 15 bases. The DNA of the CDR3 is TGTGCCAGCAGTCCCCCCCAGGCTACCCCCCTCCACTTT. It is translated as CASSPPQATPLHF.

This clone was counted only a few times. The V gene is TRBV9, the J gene TRBJ2-7; 9 bases match TRBD2. There are 15 residues in the CDR3. J lost 6 bases, V lost 4 bases, and 11 bases had no gene match. Germline V gene data show CDR1 as SGDLS and CDR2 as YYNGEE. The CDR3 DNA is TGTGCCAGCAGCCAAGTGGGCGGGGGGGCTTCCGAGCAGTACTTC. Its translation: CASSQVGGGASEQYF.

The chain couples TRBV25-1 to TRBJ2-3; the match to TRBD2 covers 9 bases. Per the germline V gene, CDR1 is MGHDK and CDR2 is SYGVNS. Germline trimming cut 3 bases from V and 3 bases from J; bases unmatched to any gene: 4. CDR3 size: 15 residues. CDR3 DNA: TGTGCCAGCAGTGATAGCGGGGGAATAACAGATACGCAGTATTTT. As protein: CASSDSGGITDTQYF.

V usage is TRBV11-2 and J usage is TRBJ1-1, with D possibly being TRBD1 (6 bases). CDR1 is SGHAT and CDR2 is FQNNGV in the germline V gene. The CDR3 loop spans 16 amino acids. The ends were cut back, 3 bases at V and 1 base at J, with 15 bases in the middle. The CDR3 DNA is TGTGCCAGCAGCTTGGGGGCCACGGTACGGAACACTGAAGCTTTCTTT. This encodes CASSLGATVRNTEAFF.

V gene TRBV2 combines with J gene TRBJ2-3, with TRBD1 as a possible D gene (6 bases). The CDR3 consists of 15 residues. Germline V gene sequence: CDR1 SNHLY, CDR2 FYNNEI. V lost 7 bases, J lost 2 bases, and 16 bases lay in between. The CDR3: CASKVQGFTTDTQYF. DNA of the CDR3: TGTGCCAGCAAAGTACAGGGTTTCACCACAGATACGCAGTATTTT.

The V and J genes are TRBV2 and TRBJ2-1; D not certain. Trimming removed 5 bases from V and 10 bases from J, with 15 bases in between. This CDR3 comprises 13 residues. Germline loops: CDR1 SNHLY, CDR2 FYNNEI. The CDR3 reads CASSYASTREQFF. Here the CDR3 DNA reads TGTGCCAGCAGTTACGCATCTACGCGAGAGCAGTTCTTC.

V gene TRBV15 combines with J gene TRBJ2-7, with 8 bases lining up with TRBD1. This CDR3 has 13 amino acids. From germline, CDR1 is LNHNV and CDR2 YYDKDF (reference sequence). Unmatched junction bases numbered 3, after V lost 4 bases and J lost 4 bases. The CDR3 spells CATSTGQGYEQYF. CDR3 coding DNA: TGTGCCACCAGCACTGGACAGGGTTACGAGCAGTACTTC.

CDR3 DNA: TGTGCCAGCAGCTTGTCACAGGGGGCGGGAGAGACCCAGTACTTC. This encodes CASSLSQGAGETQYF. The rearrangement joins TRBV11-2 to TRBJ2-5, with 9 positions matching TRBD1. The trim removed 3 bases at V and 4 bases at J, leaving 6 bases unmatched. Germline CDR1 and CDR2: SGHAT and FQNNGV. The CDR3 totals 15 residues. Full variable domain (outside the CDR3, taken from reference TRBV11-2 and TRBJ2-5): EAGVAQSPRYKIIEKRQSVAFWCNPISGHATLYWYQQILGQGPKLLIQFQNNGVVDDSQLPKDRFSAERLKGVDSTLKIQPAKLEDSAVYLCASSLSQGAGETQYFGPGTRLLVL.

V usage is TRBV10-2 and J usage is TRBJ1-1; 8 positions match TRBD1. Germline V gives CDR1 WSHSY, CDR2 SAAADI. The CDR3 spans 13 residues. V trimming: 2 bases; J trimming: 7 bases; junction bases outside the gene matches: 3. CDR3 amino acids: CASSEPTGDEAFF. In DNA, the CDR3 is TGCGCCAGCAGTGAGCCGACAGGGGATGAAGCTTTCTTT.

The rearrangement uses TRBV27 and TRBJ2-3, with a possible D match to TRBD1 (5 bases). Looked up from germline, CDR1 is MNHEY and CDR2 is SMNVEV (reference sequence). The V gene lost 5 bases and the J gene lost 6 bases, with 15 bases spanning the gap. The CDR3 runs 14 residues. The CDR3 coding sequence is TGTGCCAGCAGTCGACAGACTGTCGCGGATACGCAGTATTTT. Residues: CASSRQTVADTQYF.

V gene TRBV28 combines with J gene TRBJ2-3; 12 bases match TRBD2. CDR1 is MDHEN, CDR2 SYDVKM, per germline. The CDR3 spans 18 residues. V dropped 2 bases and J dropped 6; count of bases not matched to a gene: 12. The CDR3 region is CASSLPPLAGGHVDTQYF. The CDR3 nucleotides are TGTGCCAGCAGTTTACCCCCCCTAGCGGGGGGGCATGTCGATACGCAGTATTTT. Based on the CDR3 plus reference TRBV28 and TRBJ2-3, the full variable domain is DVKVTQSSRYLVKRTGEKVFLECVQDMDHENMFWYRQDPGLGLRLIYFSYDVKMKEKGDIPEGYSVSREKKERFSLILESASTNQTSMYLCASSLPPLAGGHVDTQYFGPGTRLTVL.

This clone has a handful of counts. The gene calls are TRBV11-2 and TRBJ1-1, with D tentatively TRBD1 (6 bases). This CDR3 has 13 amino acids. Trimming cost V 5 bases and J 7 bases, with 14 bases left between them. Germline V CDR1 and CDR2: SGHAT, FQNNGV. CDR3 in DNA: TGTGCCAGCAGCCCACAGGGACGGGATGAAGCTTTCTTT. This codes for CASSPQGRDEAFF.

V is TRBV4-1 and J is TRBJ1-1; 9 bases are shared with TRBD1. The CDR3 is 16 residues long. V dropped 0 bases and J dropped 5; count of bases not matched to a gene: 7. Germline loops: CDR1 MGHRA, CDR2 YSYEKL. CDR3 nucleotides: TGCGCCAGCAGCCAAGATATCCTCGGACAGGGGACTGAAGCTTTCTTT. It codes for CASSQDILGQGTEAFF.

The V and J genes are TRBV28 and TRBJ1-2; 9 bases align to TRBD1. The germline gives CDR1 MDHEN, CDR2 SYDVKM. CDR3 size: 13 residues. V trimming: 4 bases; J trimming: 7 bases; junction bases outside the gene matches: 4. CDR3 residues: CASSSGTGFGYTF. The DNA of the CDR3 is TGTGCCAGCAGTTCCGGGACAGGGTTTGGCTACACCTTC.

This clone was detected only once. The chain combines TRBV14 with TRBJ2-6; no reliable D call. Germline lookup yields CDR1 SGHDN and CDR2 FVKESK. The CDR3 consists of 15 residues. V lost 4 bases and J 0 bases, leaving 7 bases between the germline ends. The DNA of the CDR3 is TGTGCCAGCAGCCGGCGGAACTCTGGGGCCAACGTCCTGACTTTC. Translation: CASSRRNSGANVLTF. Filled out from reference TRBV14 and TRBJ2-6, the complete variable domain reads EAGVTQFPSHSVIEKGQTVTLRCDPISGHDNLYWYRRVMGKEIKFLLHFVKESKQDESGMPNNRFLAERTGGTYSTLKVQPAELEDSGVYFCASSRRNSGANVLTFGAGSRLTVL.

The V and J genes are TRBV7-9 and TRBJ1-2, with D possibly matching TRBD1 (6 bases). In germline, CDR1 is SEHNR, CDR2 FQNEAQ (reference sequence). V gave up 4 bases and J gave up 6 bases, with 12 bases separating them. This CDR3 comprises 13 residues. The CDR3 coding sequence is TGTGCCAGCAGCTCGGACAGCATAGATGGCTACACCTTC. Translation gives CASSSDSIDGYTF.

In nucleotides, the CDR3 is TGTGCCAGCAGTGAAGAGGACAGGGGATCTGGAAACACCATATATTTT. Translation: CASSEEDRGSGNTIYF. This rearrangement joins TRBV2 to TRBJ1-3, with TRBD1 identical over 9 bases. Germline CDR1 and CDR2: SNHLY and FYNNEI. CDR3 size: 16 residues. The V and J ends lost 1 base and 1 base, in that order; junction bases with no gene match: 2.

V gene TRBV7-2 combines with J gene TRBJ2-1, with 7 positions matching TRBD2. The ends lost 7 bases at V and 4 bases at J; junction bases unmatched: 10. The CDR3 runs to 15 residues. CDR1 is SGHTA, CDR2 FQGNSA, per germline. The CDR3 sequence is CASTPRGGRYNEQFF. CDR3 DNA sequence: TGTGCCAGCACCCCTCGCGGGGGACGTTACAATGAGCAGTTCTTC.